This TCR beta chain was sequenced in a study of a mutant IDH1 vaccine in newly diagnosed glioma. Whole-study context: Patients had eight vaccinations, in weeks 1, 3, 5, 7, 11, 15, 19 and 23. Vaccination began 4-6 weeks post radiotherapy alone, or with temozolomide cycles.

Using immunoSEQ multiplex PCR, the repertoire was profiled, and TCRdb retains in-frame clones only, with some absent. The sample contains about 65,000 clones, 70% to 90% of which appear only once. Described time point: week 23, last vaccination. What each vaccine dose contained was 300 ug of mutant IDH1 20-mer peptide, accompanied by topical imiquimod. Each tumor in the donors was a new WHO grade 3 or 4 astrocytoma, IDH1-mutant and ATRX-lost. The CDR3 contains 12 residues. Trimming took 3 bases from V and 11 from J, leaving 8 bases between them. A word on this clone: The antigen remains unidentified.

The sequences come from PBMCs, collected from a glioma patient whose treatment included an IDH1 peptide vaccine. This chain uses TRBV23-1 with TRBJ1-6; D gene unclear. TRBV23-1 is known as an ORF, though its function is uncertain. This TCR was sampled from a man aged 25 to 40 with glioma. CDR3 residues: CASSHGRPPLHF. Written as DNA, the CDR3 is TGCGCCAGCAGTCACGGTCGTCCACCCCTCCACTTT.